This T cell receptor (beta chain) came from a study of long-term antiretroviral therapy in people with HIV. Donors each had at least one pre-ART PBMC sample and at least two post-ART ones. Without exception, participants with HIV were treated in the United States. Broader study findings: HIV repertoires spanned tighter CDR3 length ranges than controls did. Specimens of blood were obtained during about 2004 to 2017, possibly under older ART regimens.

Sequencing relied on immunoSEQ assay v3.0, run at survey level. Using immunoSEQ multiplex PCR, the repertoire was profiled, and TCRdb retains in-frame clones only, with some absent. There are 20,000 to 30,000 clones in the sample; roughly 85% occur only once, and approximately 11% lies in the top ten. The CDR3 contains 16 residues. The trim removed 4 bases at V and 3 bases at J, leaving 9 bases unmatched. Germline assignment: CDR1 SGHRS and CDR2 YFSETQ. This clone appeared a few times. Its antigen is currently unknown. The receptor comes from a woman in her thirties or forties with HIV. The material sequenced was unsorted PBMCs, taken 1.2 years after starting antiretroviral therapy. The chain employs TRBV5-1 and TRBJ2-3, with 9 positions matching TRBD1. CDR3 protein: CASSPRRDRVTDTQYF. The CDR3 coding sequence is TGCGCCAGCAGCCCCCGACGGGACAGGGTTACAGATACGCAGTATTTT.